This T cell receptor beta chain was identified in a study of PD-1 blockade in classical Hodgkin lymphoma. Whole-study findings and limits: Relapsed/refractory patients reportedly had lower baseline diversity than newly diagnosed patients. Nivolumab starters within 1 year of ASCT were excluded.

The length of the CDR3 is 15 residues. Per germline, CDR1 GTSNPN and CDR2 SVGIG (reference sequence). Trimming removed 1 base from V and 0 bases from J, with 11 bases in between. The assay was immunoSEQ multiplex PCR, and TCRdb's table has in-frame clones only and misses some. Of about 90,000 clones listed, just over 90% were seen once; the top ten hold roughly 3%. The time point: cycle 4 day 1 (C4D1), after less than seven weeks of nivolumab. Every single patient, without exception, relapsed after autologous stem cell transplantation, and brentuximab vedotin exposure varied. With respect to this clone: Antigen specificity is unknown.

Sequencing was performed on peripheral blood mononuclear cells (PBMCs), taken before the fourth cycle of nivolumab. The chain uses TRBV30 and TRBJ2-3; weak D call: TRBD1 (5 bases). This TCR was sampled from a human donor with classical Hodgkin lymphoma. The CDR3 spells CAWSATVASTDTQYF. In nucleotides, the CDR3 is TGTGCCTGGAGTGCGACAGTCGCTAGCACAGATACGCAGTATTTT.